This TCR beta chain was sequenced during a study of blood T cell repertoires in COVID-19. Original processing methods: By means of reference gene primer amplification, nucleated cell counts were estimated. The repertoire was sequenced with immunoSEQ multiplex PCR; TCRdb's copy has only in-frame clones and lacks some. V and J calls and clone size follow that table, whereas D and trimming were derived from the DNA. The data contain a few hundred thousand clones, roughly 87% of them singletons. The CDR3 contains 16 residues. With 1 base clipped from V and 3 bases from J, the junction kept 3 bases outside the gene matches. Germline values: CDR1 SGHRS, CDR2 YFSETQ. This clone was recorded a few times.

The rearrangement links TRBV5-1 to TRBJ2-2; 10 nucleotides agree with TRBD2. This TCR derives from a woman aged 25 to 39 who had recovered from COVID-19. Specimen: PBMCs or T cells enriched from blood (not recorded which). The chain's CDR3 is CASSLSLAGDTGELFF. CDR3 bases: TGCGCCAGCAGCTTGTCGCTAGCGGGAGACACCGGGGAGCTGTTTTTT.